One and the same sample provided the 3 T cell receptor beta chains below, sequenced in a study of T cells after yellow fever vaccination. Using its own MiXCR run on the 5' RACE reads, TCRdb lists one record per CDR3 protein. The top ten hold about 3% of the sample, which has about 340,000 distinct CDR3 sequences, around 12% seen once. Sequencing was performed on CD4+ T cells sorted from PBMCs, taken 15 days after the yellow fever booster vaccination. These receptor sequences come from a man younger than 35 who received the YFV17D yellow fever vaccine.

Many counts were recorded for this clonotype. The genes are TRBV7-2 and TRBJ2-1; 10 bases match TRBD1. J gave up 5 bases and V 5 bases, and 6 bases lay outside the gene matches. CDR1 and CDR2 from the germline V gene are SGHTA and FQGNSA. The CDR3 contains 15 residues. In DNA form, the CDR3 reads TGTGCCAGCAGCCCACCGGGACAGGGGAACAATGAGCAGTTCTTC. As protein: CASSPPGQGNNEQFF.

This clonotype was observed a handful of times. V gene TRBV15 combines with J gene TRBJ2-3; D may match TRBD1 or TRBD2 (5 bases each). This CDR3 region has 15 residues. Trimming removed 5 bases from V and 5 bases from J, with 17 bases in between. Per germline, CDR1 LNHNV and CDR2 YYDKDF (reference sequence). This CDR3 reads CATSPGTVLGDTQYF. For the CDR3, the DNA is TGTGCCACCAGCCCGGGGACCGTCCTGGGAGATACGCAGTATTTT.

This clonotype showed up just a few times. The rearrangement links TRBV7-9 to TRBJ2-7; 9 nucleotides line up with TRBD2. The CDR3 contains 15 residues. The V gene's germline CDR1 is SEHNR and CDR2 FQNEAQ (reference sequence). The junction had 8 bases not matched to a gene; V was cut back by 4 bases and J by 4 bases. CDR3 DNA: TGTGCCAGCAGCTCCCATAGCGGGGGCCAGTACGAGCAGTACTTC. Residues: CASSSHSGGQYEQYF. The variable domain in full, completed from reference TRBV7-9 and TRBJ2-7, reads DTGVSQNPRHKITKRGQNVTFRCDPISEHNRLYWYRQTLGQGPEFLTYFQNEAQLEKSRLLSDRFSAERPKGSFSTLEIQRTEQGDSAMYLCASSSHSGGQYEQYFGPGTRLTVT.